Below, one T cell receptor (beta chain) is given with its context. The antigen is not known. Amplification used 60 Vbeta primers and 13 Jbeta primers. Clones were sequenced by immunoSEQ multiplex PCR, and TCRdb holds only the in-frame ones, with some missing. This table holds some 33,000 clones. These data belong to a study of cytomegalovirus exposure and HLA in healthy donors. On the study more broadly: Out of roughly 170 million T cells, an earlier analysis found 117 million unique TCR beta sequences in total. Regarding the study as a whole: Sequence variants that were highly shared formed a cluster that was likely a sequencing artifact. According to the study, 160 or so TCR beta chains were cytomegalovirus-associated.

V shed 1 base and J shed 1 base, with 7 bases lying between them. The germline gives CDR1 SGHRS, CDR2 YFSETQ. The length of the CDR3 is 14 residues. The source is a female donor in good health and CMV-seronegative. The chain employs TRBV5-1 and TRBJ2-3; TRBD2 might be the D (5 bases). The sequenced sample was PBMCs. The CDR3 region is CASSLLGGTDTQYF. Written as DNA, the CDR3 is TGCGCCAGCAGCTTGCTCGGGGGCACAGATACGCAGTATTTT.